These 7 T cell receptor beta chains originate from one sample sequenced in a study of cytomegalovirus exposure and HLA in healthy donors. The PCR had 60 Vbeta and 13 Jbeta primers. Profiled with immunoSEQ multiplex PCR; TCRdb holds only in-frame clones, not every one. The sample contains some 160,000 clones, approximately 80% of which appear only once. The sample consisted of PBMCs. The receptors originated from a male donor in good health and CMV-seropositive.

The V and J genes are TRBV7-2 and TRBJ1-2; no definite D call. The ends were cut back, 0 bases at V and 7 bases at J, with 15 bases in the middle. This CDR3 has 15 amino acids. Germline-derived CDR1 and CDR2 are SGHTA and FQGNSA. CDR3 in amino acids: CASSLALIGRSGYTF. CDR3 DNA sequence: TGTGCCAGCAGCTTAGCGCTAATTGGCAGGTCTGGCTACACCTTC.

The gene calls are TRBV28 and TRBJ1-2; TRBD1 might be the D (5 bases). Germline values: CDR1 MDHEN, CDR2 SYDVKM. Trimming took off 6 bases at V and 6 bases at J, with 20 bases between the two ends. The CDR3 consists of 15 residues. This CDR3 is CASSLQARQFHGYTF. The CDR3 bases are TGTGCCAGCAGCTTACAGGCCCGGCAGTTCCATGGCTACACCTTC.

The CDR3 coding sequence is TGTGCCAGTAGTATTCTACTAGCGGCACCGGGGGCCGGGGAGCTGTTTTTT. This gives the protein CASSILLAAPGAGELFF. J is TRBJ2-2 and V is TRBV19; TRBD2 matches at 8 bases. Trimming cost V 3 bases and J 6 bases; bases outside gene matches: 12. This CDR3 comprises 17 residues. CDR1 is LNHDA and CDR2 is SQIVND in the germline V gene (reference sequence).

The chain links TRBV7-9 to TRBJ2-7, with 7 nucleotides matching TRBD1. Germline V gives CDR1 SEHNR, CDR2 FQNEAQ (reference sequence). J gave up 5 bases and V 2 bases, and 9 bases lay outside the gene matches. The length of the CDR3 is 15 residues. The CDR3 is CASSLRAGGRDEQYF. Written as DNA, the CDR3 is TGTGCCAGCAGCTTAAGGGCAGGGGGAAGGGACGAGCAGTACTTC.

The chain links TRBV5-1 to TRBJ2-1; 12 positions agree with TRBD2. Germline CDR1 reads SGHRS; CDR2 reads YFSETQ. The CDR3 totals 17 residues. Losses at the gene ends were 0 bases for V and 4 bases for J; bases not matched to a gene: 5. CDR3 DNA: TGCGCCAGCAGCTTGGCCGCACTAGCGGGGGGTTACAATGAGCAGTTCTTC. It yields the protein CASSLAALAGGYNEQFF.

The chain joins TRBV5-1 to TRBJ1-3, with D unresolved. The CDR3 covers 14 residues. Germline lookup yields CDR1 SGHRS and CDR2 YFSETQ. Trimming stripped 2 bases from V and 0 bases from J, with 6 bases between. The CDR3: CASSFLSSGNTIYF. In DNA form, the CDR3 reads TGCGCCAGCAGCTTTCTTAGCTCTGGAAACACCATATATTTT.

The chain combines TRBV11-2 with TRBJ2-7; D may be TRBD1 (5 bases). Germline lookup yields CDR1 SGHAT and CDR2 FQNNGV. The CDR3 runs 14 residues. Between the trimmed V and J ends, which lost 5 bases and 1 base, there was a span of 12 bases. In DNA, the CDR3 is TGTGCCAGCAGCCCGACAGTCATTTCCTACGAGCAGTACTTC. This sequence encodes CASSPTVISYEQYF.